The 23 T cell receptor beta chains listed next were all sequenced from one sample in a study of T cells in Graves' hyperthyroidism and ophthalmopathy. Researchers amplified the TCR beta CDR3 regions from RNA transcripts. Researchers ran a first-round RT-PCR on the TCR CDR3 using the HTBI primer set. TCRdb passed the multiplex PCR reads through MiXCR, listing each CDR3 protein once. Among 250,000 to 350,000 distinct CDR3 sequences listed, roughly 20% were seen once. The specimen was blood. The receptor source for this set is a man younger than 40 with Graves' ophthalmopathy.

This clonotype was seen only a few times. The J gene is TRBJ2-7, the V gene TRBV10-3; D call uncertain. The V and J ends lost 4 bases and 0 bases respectively, with 10 bases between them. Germline CDR1 and CDR2: ENHRY and SYGVKD. CDR3 length: 14 residues. The CDR3 sequence is CAISGQAYSYEQYF. CDR3 DNA: TGTGCCATCAGTGGACAAGCGTACTCCTACGAGCAGTACTTC.

This clonotype was picked up many times. The chain uses TRBV3-1 and TRBJ2-7, with D possibly matching TRBD1 (6 bases). The germline V gene has CDR1 LGHDT and CDR2 YNNKEL (reference sequence). Trimming pared 6 bases from V and 4 bases from J, leaving 10 bases between. The CDR3 loop spans 12 amino acids. CDR3 amino acids: CASSRTEYEQYF. The CDR3 DNA sequence: TGTGCCAGCAGTAGGACAGAGTACGAGCAGTACTTC.

This clonotype came up a few times. This rearrangement joins TRBV11-2 to TRBJ2-5, with unresolved D. CDR1 is SGHAT, CDR2 FQNNGV, per germline. V lost 6 bases to trimming and J lost 1 base, with 15 bases between them. The CDR3 extends over 15 amino acids. This CDR3 is CASSGGGTPQETQYF. The DNA for the CDR3 is TGTGCCAGCAGTGGTGGCGGTACACCCCAAGAGACCCAGTACTTC.

This clonotype was observed many times. DNA for the CDR3: TGTGCCAGCAGTTCCTTGGGACAGGCAATTCACTACGAGCAGTACTTC. Its translation is CASSSLGQAIHYEQYF. This chain connects TRBV12-3 or TRBV12-4 to TRBJ2-7; the match to TRBD1 covers 8 bases. The CDR3 is made up of 16 amino acids. V trimming: 4 bases; J trimming: 3 bases; junction bases outside the gene matches: 11.

This clonotype was recorded a few times. The rearrangement joins TRBV2 to TRBJ2-5; 9 bases fit TRBD1. This CDR3 has 16 residues. The V gene end was trimmed by 6 bases and the J gene end by 3 bases; junction bases not matched to a gene: 11. Germline V lookup: CDR1 SNHLY, CDR2 FYNNEI. CDR3 amino acids: CASSATLDRGEETQYF. The CDR3 DNA is TGTGCCAGCAGCGCCACCCTGGACAGGGGCGAAGAGACCCAGTACTTC.

This chain links TRBV11-1 with TRBJ2-7; tentatively, D is TRBD2 (6 bases). The germline V gene encodes CDR1 SGHAT and CDR2 FQDESV (reference sequence). V dropped 6 bases and J dropped 3 bases, with 12 bases sitting between them. The CDR3 has 13 amino acids. The CDR3 protein is CASRMTRDYEQYF. CDR3 nucleotide sequence: TGTGCCAGCAGGATGACTAGGGACTACGAGCAGTACTTC.

A word on this clonotype: A read error may produce the germline difference seen at one junction end. V and J are TRBV5-1 and TRBJ2-1; no reliable D call. The CDR3 length is 15 residues. In germline, CDR1 is SGHRS, CDR2 YFSETQ. CDR3 protein: CVSSLSENWYNEQFF. The CDR3 DNA follows: TGCGTCAGCAGCTTGTCAGAGAATTGGTACAATGAGCAGTTCTTC. The full variable domain, in which reference TRBV5-1 and TRBJ2-1 provide the parts outside the CDR3, is KAGVTQTPRYLIKTRGQQVTLSCSPISGHRSVSWYQQTPGQGLQFLFEYFSETQRNKGNFPGRFSGRQFSNSRSEMNVSTLELGDSALYLCVSSLSENWYNEQFFGPGTRLTVL.

This clonotype was seen repeatedly, ten times or more. The V call is TRBV29-1, the J call TRBJ1-1; the D is unclear. From germline, CDR1 is SQVTM and CDR2 ANQGSEA. The V gene lost 6 bases and the J gene lost 11 bases, with 25 bases spanning the gap. There are 14 residues in the CDR3. The CDR3 region is CSVAPPGSPPRAFF. The CDR3 region has the DNA TGCAGCGTCGCGCCCCCGGGATCCCCCCCTCGGGCTTTCTTT.

The V and J genes are TRBV3-1 and TRBJ2-7; D may be TRBD2 (6 bases). Trimming removed 1 base at V and 4 bases at J, with 14 bases between. Germline V CDR1 and CDR2: LGHDT, YNNKEL (reference sequence). This CDR3 spans 15 amino acids. The CDR3 DNA follows: TGTGCCAGCAGCCAAGGGGCGGGACCCTGGTACGAGCAGTACTTC. It yields the protein CASSQGAGPWYEQYF.

V usage is TRBV11-2 and J usage is TRBJ1-1, with D tentatively TRBD1 (5 bases). Germline CDR1 and CDR2: SGHAT and FQNNGV. The CDR3 runs 15 residues. V was trimmed by 1 base and J by 10 bases, leaving 19 bases between them. CDR3 in DNA: TGTGCCAGCAGCTTAGCTCTGGGACCGGGGTCCCGAGCTTTCTTT. This translates into CASSLALGPGSRAFF.

This clonotype was detected ten times or more. The genes are TRBV7-9 and TRBJ2-7, with a weak D call TRBD2 (6 bases). Germline V gene sequence: CDR1 SEHNR, CDR2 FQNEAQ (reference sequence). This CDR3 spans 15 amino acids. Trimming removed 5 bases at V and 4 bases at J, with 18 bases between. In DNA form, the CDR3 reads TGTGCCAGCAGCAAGACACCTCTAGCGATTTACGAGCAGTACTTC. Translation: CASSKTPLAIYEQYF.

This clonotype occurred a few times. The chain has TRBV30 and TRBJ2-6, with unresolved D. Germline V gene lookup returns CDR1 GTSNPN and CDR2 SVGIG (reference sequence). The CDR3 runs to 14 residues. The germline V and J ends were trimmed by 2 bases and 2 bases, with 7 bases remaining between them. Here the CDR3 DNA reads TGTGCCTGGAGTTTTGGGGCTGGGGCCAACGTCCTGACTTTC. It yields the protein CAWSFGAGANVLTF. The full variable domain, in which reference TRBV30 and TRBJ2-6 provide the parts outside the CDR3, is SQTIHQWPATLVQPVGSPLSLECTVEGTSNPNLYWYRQAAGRGLQLLFYSVGIGQISSEVPQNLSASRPQDRQFILSSKKLLLSDSGFYLCAWSFGAGANVLTFGAGSRLTVL.

At least ten counts were recorded for this clonotype. The chain uses TRBV12-5 and TRBJ1-1; D is ambiguous. This CDR3 spans 13 amino acids. V lost 5 bases and J 4 bases, leaving 11 bases between the germline ends. Germline values: CDR1 LGHNT, CDR2 FRNRAP. The CDR3 nucleotides are TGTGCTAGTGGTCTTGCAGGCAGCACTGAAGCTTTCTTT. Amino acids: CASGLAGSTEAFF.

The chain couples TRBV5-1 to TRBJ1-1, with D perhaps TRBD1 (5 bases). Germline assignment: CDR1 SGHRS and CDR2 YFSETQ. V was pared by 4 bases and J by 3 bases, with 16 bases between. The CDR3 runs 15 residues. The CDR3 sequence is CASSGTPGGYTEAFF. In DNA form, the CDR3 reads TGCGCCAGCAGCGGGACTCCGGGGGGGTACACTGAAGCTTTCTTT.

This clonotype was detected only a few times. The chain recombines TRBV3-1 with TRBJ2-4, with D perhaps matching TRBD1 or TRBD2 (5 bases each). Germline V lookup: CDR1 LGHDT, CDR2 YNNKEL (reference sequence). Trimming stripped 1 base from V and 3 bases from J, with 13 bases between. The CDR3 is 16 amino acids. In DNA form, the CDR3 reads TGTGCCAGCAGCCAAGGCCCGGGGACGGGCAAAAACATTCAGTACTTC. Translated, it gives CASSQGPGTGKNIQYF.

V is TRBV14 and J is TRBJ2-7; 7 positions agree with TRBD2. The CDR3 covers 13 residues. V lost 4 bases to trimming and J lost 7 bases; unmatched junction nucleotides: 7. CDR1 and CDR2 (germline): SGHDN, FVKESK. CDR3 DNA: TGTGCCAGCAGCCGCGGACTAGGACGGGAGCAGTACTTC. Protein: CASSRGLGREQYF.

The chain uses TRBV6-1 and TRBJ2-3; 7 nucleotides line up with TRBD2. CDR1 is MNHNS, CDR2 SASEGT, per germline. This CDR3 contains 15 residues. Losses at the gene ends were 7 bases for V and 3 bases for J; bases not matched to a gene: 10. CDR3 region: CASKWVGGGTDTQYF. In DNA form, the CDR3 reads TGTGCCAGCAAATGGGTCGGCGGGGGAACAGATACGCAGTATTTT.

This clonotype was recorded many times. The rearrangement joins TRBV10-1 to TRBJ1-1; D uncertain. Trimming took off 4 bases at V and 0 bases at J, with 12 bases between the two ends. CDR1 WNHNN and CDR2 SYGVQD come from the germline V gene (reference sequence). There are 15 residues in the CDR3. CDR3 nucleotides: TGCGCCAGCAGTGCGGGGTCCTCCTTGAACACTGAAGCTTTCTTT. The encoded protein is CASSAGSSLNTEAFF.

This clonotype was picked up a small number of times. The chain combines TRBV30 with TRBJ2-3, with TRBD2 matching over 8 bases. The CDR3 is 18 amino acids. Germline V gene data show CDR1 as GTSNPN and CDR2 as SVGIG (reference sequence). The J segment lost 1 base and the V segment lost 5 bases, leaving 17 bases of the junction unmatched. The CDR3 protein is CAWHDRRTSGSRTDTQYF. The CDR3 region has the DNA TGTGCCTGGCACGATCGGAGAACAAGCGGGAGTCGCACAGATACGCAGTATTTT.

The chain carries TRBV5-1 and TRBJ1-1, with D unresolved. The germline gives CDR1 SGHRS, CDR2 YFSETQ. This CDR3 contains 14 residues. V lost 5 bases, J lost 1 base, and 12 bases lay in between. This CDR3 reads CASRGSGSNTEAFF. In DNA, the CDR3 is TGCGCCAGCAGAGGGAGCGGTTCGAACACTGAAGCTTTCTTT.

This chain links TRBV2 with TRBJ1-4; 9 nucleotides align to TRBD1. The CDR3 loop spans 13 amino acids. CDR1 SNHLY and CDR2 FYNNEI come from the germline V gene. With V trimmed by 5 bases and J by 10 bases, 5 bases remained unmatched. The CDR3 loop reads CASSRQGEGKLFF. The CDR3 coding sequence is TGTGCCAGCAGTAGACAGGGGGAAGGAAAACTGTTTTTT.

The chain employs TRBV20-1 and TRBJ2-5; possibly TRBD2 for D (8 bases). Trimming removed 5 bases at V and 2 bases at J, with 24 bases between. The CDR3 has 17 residues. Germline V lookup: CDR1 DFQATT, CDR2 SNEGSKA (reference sequence). The CDR3 nucleotides read TGCAGTGCTCACCAACCCACGGGAGGGACAGCGCAAGAGACCCAGTACTTC. Translated: CSAHQPTGGTAQETQYF.

Ten or more counts support this clonotype. The chain recombines TRBV18 with TRBJ1-2; D gene uncertain. This CDR3 has 14 residues. Germline V CDR1 and CDR2: KGHSH, LQKENI. V was clipped by 4 bases and J by 4 bases, with 13 bases between them. CDR3 loop: CASSRSEPTYGYTF. The CDR3, as DNA: TGTGCCAGCTCACGGTCAGAACCTACCTATGGCTACACCTTC. Using reference TRBV18 and TRBJ1-2 for the parts outside the CDR3, the full variable domain is NAGVMQNPRHLVRRRGQEARLRCSPMKGHSHVYWYRQLPEEGLKFMVYLQKENIIDESGMPKERFSAEFPKEGPSILRIQQVVRGDSAAYFCASSRSEPTYGYTFGSGTRLTVV.